The TCR beta chain under discussion was sequenced for a study of TIL therapy for anti-PD-1-resistant metastatic lung cancer (dated by TCRdb to the early 2020s). Study-wide context: Before any PD-1/PD-L1 blockade was given, tumors were harvested, nivolumab was then administered, and patients who progressed went on to receive lymphodepletion, an infusion of expanded TIL, and IL-2. Most of the cohort had lung adenocarcinoma, including a few EGFR-mutant tumors and two ALK-rearranged tumors, and half of the patients were either current or former smokers. Clonotypes were tracked across tumor, expanded TIL product and serial blood samples by T cell receptor beta sequencing of tumor and peripheral blood. A median age of approximately 50 years (range roughly 38-85) and a median tumor PD-L1 proportion score of 6% were recorded among enrolled patients. Across the cohort, whole-exome sequencing showed a median non-synonymous tumor mutation burden of roughly 1.5 mutations per megabase. The investigation overall reported the following: Clonotypes from the infused TIL partially replaced the baseline peripheral repertoire and then declined over months, and persistence showed no apparent association with response. The cohort was highly selected, including more treatment-naive, never-smoker and oncogene-addicted patients than is typical, which limits generalizability. The study protocol defined all tumor marker inferences as exploratory.

Worth noting for this clone: No antigen is known for it. Base quality data are lacking; no much larger clone is found one base away.

TCR beta CDR3 regions were amplified from genomic DNA with the immunoSEQ v3 hsTCRB kit using bias-controlled multiplex PCR. An Illumina NextSeq 500 was used to sequence the TCR libraries, reaching 1.5 million to 2 million read pairs at survey level or 5-6 million at deep level. In the source study's methods: V, D and J genes were assigned, non-productive sequences were removed, and clonality was reported by immunoSEQ Analyzer software. Repertoires were compared by productive Simpson clonality and by the Morisita overlap index of productive TRB rearrangements between infused TIL and blood. For each clone in blood, the absolute clonotype count was estimated by multiplying the lymphocyte count by the CD3+ fraction and by the clone's productive frequency. This is the immuneACCESS table as TCRdb keeps it, with only in-frame sequences that have V and J called. A part of the clones is gone; compared with another copy, unresolved V genes explain less than half, and the rest is unexplained. That table gives V, J and clone size, and the DNA gave D and trimming. This sample is represented by 40,000 to 60,000 clones; around 80% of them were singletons. Around 4.8% of the sample is taken by the ten largest.

This sample's time point label indicates: pre-treatment sample, taken before nivolumab and TIL therapy. Adults with stage 4 NSCLC were enrolled in a dual-center phase I trial from October 2017 to early 2020. Samples were obtained from a single-arm, open-label phase I trial in which tumor-infiltrating lymphocyte therapy with nivolumab was evaluated in advanced non-small cell lung cancer. Mononuclear cells from blood collected in EDTA tubes were isolated on a Ficoll gradient and snap-frozen as pellets, and DNA was then extracted using a Qiagen mini-prep kit. The germline V gene yields SGHDN for CDR1 and FVKESK for CDR2. The CDR3 sequence holds 12 residues, the cysteine and phenylalanine included. CDR3 DNA is the only sequence kept; it has 36 bases, read in frame from the first base. Trimming removed 4 bases from V and 2 bases from J, leaving 5 bases between the germline ends.

This receptor was taken from a woman aged 30-79 years with non-small cell lung cancer. This sample comprised blood, obtained at baseline. This receptor chain uses TRBV14 and TRBJ2-5; the D gene lacks a confident call. The DNA reads as follows: TGTGCCAGCAGCCTCCTTCAAGAGACCCAGTACTTC. It translates to CASSLLQETQYF.